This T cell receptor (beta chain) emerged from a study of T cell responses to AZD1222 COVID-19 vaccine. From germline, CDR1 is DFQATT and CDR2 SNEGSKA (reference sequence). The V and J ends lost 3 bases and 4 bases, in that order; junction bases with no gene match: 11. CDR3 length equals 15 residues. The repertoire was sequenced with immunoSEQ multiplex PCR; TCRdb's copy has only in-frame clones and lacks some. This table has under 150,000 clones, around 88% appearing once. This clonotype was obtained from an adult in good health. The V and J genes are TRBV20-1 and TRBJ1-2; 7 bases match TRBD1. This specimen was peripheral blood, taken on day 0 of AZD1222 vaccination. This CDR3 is CSASTRQGQIYGYTF. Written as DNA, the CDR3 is TGCAGTGCTAGTACACGACAGGGCCAAATCTATGGCTACACCTTC.